This TCR beta chain was sequenced for a study of blood T cell repertoires in COVID-19. Assay used: immunoSEQ multiplex PCR; TCRdb lists only in-frame clones, some missing. The sample lists roughly 67,000 clones, roughly nine tenths occurring once. The germline V and J ends were trimmed by 4 bases and 0 bases, with 10 bases remaining between them. CDR1 SNHLY and CDR2 FYNNEI come from the germline V gene. The CDR3 is made up of 15 amino acids. The sequencing input was peripheral blood. The gene calls are TRBV2 and TRBJ2-1, with D hard to call. This receptor was obtained from a man aged 50 to 60 with active COVID-19. The CDR3 nucleotides are TGTGCCAGCAGTGCTAATGTCATCTCCTACAATGAGCAGTTCTTC. Its protein product is CASSANVISYNEQFF.